One sample yielded the 2 T cell receptor beta chains listed below, sequenced in a study of T cell repertoires in cytomegalovirus infection. TCRdb re-analysed the reads in MiXCR, keeping a single row per CDR3 protein. Among around 770,000 distinct CDR3 sequences listed, 25% to 35% were seen once. Their antigens are not known. The sequencing used cultured CD8+ T cells from PBMCs, collected from culture after CMV antigen stimulation. Source of these receptors: a human donor in good health (CMV status not recorded). Some clones in this sample may be carry-over from other donors' samples.

The chain joins TRBV7-9 to TRBJ1-4; no clear D. V lost 8 bases and J 6 bases, leaving 7 bases between the germline ends. Per the germline V gene, CDR1 is SEHNR and CDR2 is FQNEAQ (reference sequence). This CDR3 has 11 amino acids. The CDR3 here is CASGDDEKLFF. The CDR3 nucleotides are TGTGCCAGCGGTGACGATGAAAAACTGTTTTTT.

Only a few counts were recorded for this clonotype. The J gene is TRBJ2-3, the V gene TRBV5-4; D is tentatively TRBD1 or TRBD2 (5 bases each). The CDR3 sequence is 15 residues long. V was trimmed by 1 base and J by 0 bases, leaving 9 bases between them. Germline CDR1 reads SGHNT; CDR2 reads YYREEE (reference sequence). The CDR3 loop reads CASSLIGASTDTQYF. The DNA for the CDR3 is TGTGCCAGCAGCTTGATCGGGGCGAGCACAGATACGCAGTATTTT.